The T cell receptor beta chain under discussion was sequenced for a study of T cell responses to AZD1222 COVID-19 vaccine (dated by TCRdb to the early 2020s). Broadly, across the study: AZD1222 recipients given second doses at about 4 weeks or at about 12 weeks were pooled, since spike-specific TCR depth and breadth were not found to differ between the two schedules. TCR sequencing covered over 230 trial participants: 200 to 220 given two doses of AZD1222 and around 25 given two doses of MenACWY control vaccine. Trial participants were enrolled by age into 18-55, 56-69 and 70-plus year subgroups, with roughly 150, 30 and 60 TCR-sequenced participants respectively. The study at large found these results: The 56-69-year group was small, and its depth increase did not reach significance, likely because of low power. Nearly half of unique spike-specific TCRs reportedly recognized epitopes outside regions mutated in the B.1.351 and B.1.1.7 variants. No day 14 peak-response samples were available, so repertoires were characterized only after the peak T cell response. After two AZD1222 doses, spike-specific TCR breadth and depth were significantly higher than at day 0 and than in MenACWY recipients. Conclusions about previously exposed vaccinees are limited, since just five or six AZD1222 recipients were seropositive for SARS-CoV-2 at baseline. Vaccine-associated CD4 TCRs spanned the whole spike protein, with dominant responses in regions 160-218 and 743-854. Participants were mostly white British, with more females than males. The authors suggested clonal diversity may have been underestimated.

The CDR3 regions of human TCRbeta chains were analyzed by immunosequencing. Under the source paper's analysis protocol: TCRs in the repertoires were matched against a reference library of SARS-CoV-2-specific TCRs that had been generated with the MIRA antigen-specificity platform. Breadth was defined as the fraction of unique TCRs that were SARS-CoV-2-associated. Depth was defined as the fraction of total T cells that were SARS-CoV-2-associated. Using the MIRA data, each spike-specific TCR was mapped to the spike region that the TCR reacts to and placed in a CD4 or CD8 class. Log10-transformed breadth and depth values were compared by one-way ANOVA with Sidak's multiple comparisons tests. TCRdb took this table from immuneACCESS and kept in-frame rearrangements with V and J called. Such tables lack part of the clones; where checked against another copy, unresolved V genes explain under half of the gap, and the rest is unexplained. V and J calls and clone size follow that table, whereas D and trimming were derived from the DNA. In this sample the table shows about 140,000 clones, around 89% of which occur a single time. 4.7% of the sample rests with the top ten.

As regards this clone: There is no known antigen for this receptor. It has no much larger one-base neighbor in the sample; base qualities were not kept.

The time point label on this specimen signifies: baseline before first vaccination. Samples from vaccinated people were obtained from the UK trials COV001 and COV002, which included a single-blind randomized controlled phase 2/3 trial of AZD1222 (ChAdOx1 nCoV-19) in healthy adults. Trial participant PBMC samples were collected at day 0 and day 28 after the second dose for TCRbeta chain sequencing. Sample: peripheral blood, taken on day 0 of AZD1222 vaccination. The sequence was collected from an adult in good health.

Read as DNA, the sequence is TGTGCCAGCAGCAAGAAGTACACCAAGACAGGGAGCGAGCAGTACTTC. The translation is CASSKKYTKTGSEQYF. The chain links TRBV7-6 with TRBJ2-7, with 7 middle bases fitting TRBD1. The germline V gene encodes CDR1 SGHVS and CDR2 FNYEAQ. Compared with germline, V lacks 5 bases and J lacks 6 bases; bases without a gene match: 16. The CDR3 starts with the cysteine, ends with the phenylalanine, and has 16 residues. Here the CDR3 DNA is all that survives: 48 bases in frame from base 1.